This record covers a single T cell receptor (beta chain). The data stem from a study of OX40 agonist ivuxolimab in advanced cancers. As for the study in general: All patients had ivuxolimab intravenously every 2 weeks at 0.01 to 10 mg/kg. The diagnoses of dose-escalation patients were hepatocellular carcinoma, melanoma, renal cell or head and neck cancer.

Clones were sequenced by immunoSEQ multiplex PCR, and TCRdb holds only the in-frame ones, with some missing. The data contain more than 65,000 clones, about three quarters of them seen just once; the ten biggest clones take up under 3%. The CDR3 is 17 residues long. Unmatched junction bases numbered 9, after V lost 1 base and J lost 3 bases. The V gene's germline CDR1 is SNHLY and CDR2 FYNNEI. No patient had autoimmune disease or received systemic immunosuppression. Blood specimens came from baseline, cycle 4 day 1, and cycle 7 day 1. The sequence came from an adult with an advanced solid tumor such as melanoma, head and neck, liver or kidney cancer. The sequencing here drew on CD4+ or CD8+ T cells sorted from blood, taken in a trial of the OX40 agonist ivuxolimab. V is TRBV2 and J is TRBJ2-1, with TRBD2 identical over 7 bases. CDR3 sequence reads: CASSEVGGRAYYNEQFF. The CDR3 DNA follows: TGTGCCAGCAGTGAAGTTGGAGGGAGGGCGTACTACAATGAGCAGTTCTTC. Complete variable domain (other parts from reference TRBV2 and TRBJ2-1): EPEVTQTPSHQVTQMGQEVILRCVPISNHLYFYWYRQILGQKVEFLVSFYNNEISEKSEIFDDQFSVERPDGSNFTLKIRSTKLEDSAMYFCASSEVGGRAYYNEQFFGPGTRLTVL.